A selection of T cell receptor beta chains follows, all from one sample in a study of cytomegalovirus exposure and HLA in healthy donors. Clones were sequenced by immunoSEQ multiplex PCR, and TCRdb holds only the in-frame ones, with some missing. This table has roughly 100,000 clones, approximately 85% appearing once. Sequencing was done on a sample of PBMCs. The receptor set was obtained from a man aged 25-45 years in good health and CMV-seronegative. Both conserved end residues are part of each CDR3. Fields, in order: D gene, J gene, V gene, clone size, CDR3 protein, CDR3 DNA. The D gene is left open where the match is weak. Clone size is stated in some rows and not others, as once, few, many or a class when expanded.

. TRBJ1-6 TRBV4-2 . CASSQSTNSPLHF TGTGCCAGCAGCCAATCAACAAATTCACCCCTCCACTTT
. TRBJ1-4 TRBV7-2 . CASSPGRANEKLFF TGTGCCAGCAGCCCGGGGAGAGCTAATGAAAAACTGTTTTTT
TRBD2 TRBJ2-1 TRBV2 . CASSPGLGEGEQFF TGTGCCAGCAGTCCGGGACTAGGGGAGGGCGAGCAGTTCTTC
. TRBJ2-7 TRBV20-1 . CSASYSGEQYF TGCAGTGCTAGTTATTCAGGCGAGCAGTACTTC
. TRBJ1-6 TRBV2 few CASSEEVSGNSPLHF TGTGCCAGCAGTGAAGAAGTGTCAGGCAATTCACCCCTCCACTTT
TRBD2 TRBJ2-3 TRBV4-3 . CASSQDGQRGDTQYF TGCGCCAGCAGCCAAGATGGGCAGCGGGGAGATACGCAGTATTTT
. TRBJ2-7 TRBV5-1 . CASSLEGDEQYF TGCGCCAGCAGCTTGGAGGGAGACGAGCAGTACTTC
. TRBJ1-5 TRBV7-2 . CASSQDRSYQPQHF TGTGCCAGCAGCCAGGACAGATCCTATCAGCCCCAGCATTTT
. TRBJ1-6 TRBV5-5 . CASSLKFHTGRDSPLHF TGTGCCAGCAGCTTGAAATTTCACACAGGGAGGGATTCACCCCTCCACTTT
. TRBJ2-2 TRBV13 . CASSHAGAVNTGELFF TGTGCCAGCAGCCACGCCGGCGCGGTAAACACCGGGGAGCTGTTTTTT
TRBD1 TRBJ2-1 TRBV6-1 . CASSTDRGRTEQFF TGTGCCAGCAGTACGGACAGGGGGCGGACCGAGCAGTTCTTC
. TRBJ2-2 TRBV5-4 . CASSFAGRTGELFF TGTGCCAGCAGCTTCGCAGGTCGAACCGGGGAGCTGTTTTTT
. TRBJ2-3 TRBV19 . CASKEADTQYF TGTGCCAGTAAGGAGGCAGATACGCAGTATTTT
. TRBJ2-7 TRBV1 . CTSSPPGGSYEQYF TGCACCAGCAGCCCCCCAGGCGGGAGTTACGAGCAGTACTTC
TRBD1 TRBJ2-7 TRBV2 . CASSQRTGRQYF TGTGCCAGCAGTCAAAGGACAGGGCGGCAGTACTTC
. TRBJ1-2 TRBV15 . CATSRVGSGNGYTF TGTGCCACCAGCAGAGTGGGGTCGGGGAATGGCTACACCTTC
. TRBJ2-6 TRBV6-5 . CASSQSRRANVLTF TGTGCCAGCAGCCAGTCTAGGAGAGCCAACGTCCTGACTTTC
TRBD2 TRBJ2-1 TRBV4-1 . CASSPTSGGAGGSYNEQFF TGCGCCAGCAGCCCGACTAGCGGGGGGGCCGGCGGCTCCTACAATGAGCAGTTCTTC
TRBD1 TRBJ2-1 TRBV5-1 . CASSLRDRGEQFF TGCGCCAGCAGCTTACGGGACAGGGGTGAGCAGTTCTTC
. TRBJ1-2 TRBV9 . CASKKGRDVPYGYTF TGTGCCAGCAAGAAAGGGAGGGACGTTCCTTATGGCTACACCTTC
. TRBJ2-2 TRBV28 . CASSLYGTPNTGELFF TGTGCCAGCAGTTTATACGGGACACCGAACACCGGGGAGCTGTTTTTT
. TRBJ2-4 TRBV28 . CASSLREKNIQYF TGTGCCAGCAGTTTGCGAGAGAAAAACATTCAGTACTTC
TRBD2 TRBJ2-2 TRBV5-1 . CASSLAGTSGMNTGELFF TGCGCCAGCAGCTTGGCCGGGACTAGCGGGATGAACACCGGGGAGCTGTTTTTT
. TRBJ1-4 TRBV15 . CATSRVEGVREKLFF TGTGCCACCAGCAGAGTAGAGGGGGTACGAGAAAAACTGTTTTTT
TRBD1 TRBJ1-5 TRBV27 . CASSFTGGNQPQHF TGTGCCAGCAGTTTTACAGGGGGCAATCAGCCCCAGCATTTT
. TRBJ1-1 TRBV4-2 . CASSQASQMNTEAFF TGTGCCAGCAGCCAAGCGTCCCAGATGAACACTGAAGCTTTCTTT
. TRBJ2-1 TRBV5-1 . CASRPQVDNEQFF TGCGCCAGCAGGCCTCAGGTGGACAATGAGCAGTTCTTC
TRBD1 TRBJ2-7 TRBV6-6 . CASSTRDSHEQYF TGTGCCAGCAGTACCCGGGACAGCCACGAGCAGTACTTC
. TRBJ2-6 TRBV7-8 once CASSLAGRGRLASGANVLTF TGTGCCAGCAGCTTAGCGGGGAGAGGCAGGTTGGCCTCTGGGGCCAACGTCCTGACTTTC
. TRBJ2-7 TRBV28 . CASSAYRAHEQYF TGTGCCAGCAGTGCTTACAGGGCCCACGAGCAGTACTTC
. TRBJ2-6 TRBV4-1 . CASSQRNGGGGANVLTF TGCGCCAGCAGCCAGAGAAACGGGGGAGGTGGGGCCAACGTCCTGACTTTC
TRBD1 TRBJ2-1 TRBV7-2 few CASSLGGMDRRQFF TGTGCCAGCAGCTTAGGAGGGATGGACAGGCGGCAGTTCTTC
TRBD2 TRBJ2-1 TRBV6-5 . CASQTSGARNEQFF TGTGCCAGCCAAACTAGCGGGGCCCGCAATGAGCAGTTCTTC